The 2 T cell receptor beta chains in this list originate from one sample, sequenced in a study of CD8 T cells in ankylosing spondylitis. TCRdb reprocessed the 5' RACE reads with MiXCR, giving one entry per CDR3 protein. The repertoire consists of 310,000 or so distinct CDR3 sequences, with around 18% occurring once and the leading ten covering 7.8%. The specimen was blood, either unsorted or a sorted T cell fraction (not recorded which). Receptors were obtained from a male donor with ankylosing spondylitis or in good health (not recorded which).

There are many counts of this clonotype. The chain joins TRBV25-1 to TRBJ2-1; TRBD1 agrees at 8 bases. The CDR3 loop spans 15 amino acids. Germline V CDR1 and CDR2: MGHDK, SYGVNS. The V and J ends lost 8 bases and 3 bases, in that order; junction bases with no gene match: 9. CDR3 DNA sequence: TGTGCCAGCCGGGCCCAGGGGGCCCACTACAATGAGCAGTTCTTC. Its protein product is CASRAQGAHYNEQFF.

This clonotype occurred a few times. V and J are TRBV6-1 and TRBJ1-3; 8 bases align to TRBD1. Germline V lookup: CDR1 MNHNS, CDR2 SASEGT. The CDR3 has 19 amino acids. The V and J ends lost 0 bases and 4 bases, in that order; junction bases with no gene match: 14. CDR3 sequence reads: CASSEAPGQGFPGGNTIYF. CDR3 in DNA: TGTGCCAGCAGTGAAGCGCCAGGACAGGGCTTCCCCGGAGGAAACACCATATATTTT.